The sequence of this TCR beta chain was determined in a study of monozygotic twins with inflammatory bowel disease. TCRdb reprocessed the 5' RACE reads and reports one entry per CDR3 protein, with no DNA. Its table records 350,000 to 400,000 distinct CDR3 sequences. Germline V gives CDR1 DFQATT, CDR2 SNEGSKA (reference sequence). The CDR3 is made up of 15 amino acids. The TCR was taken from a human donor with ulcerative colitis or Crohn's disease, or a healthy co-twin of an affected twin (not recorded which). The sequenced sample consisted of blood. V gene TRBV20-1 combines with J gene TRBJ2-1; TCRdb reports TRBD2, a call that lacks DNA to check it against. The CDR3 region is CSAIGLAGGYNEQFF.